The 17 T cell receptor beta chains below all came from one sample that was sequenced in a study of T cell responses to AZD1222 COVID-19 vaccine. Repertoires were generated with immunoSEQ multiplex PCR, while TCRdb's copy carries only in-frame clones and drops some. This sample has some 180,000 clones, with 85% to 95% found just once. Sequencing used peripheral blood, obtained 28 days after the second dose of the MenACWY control vaccine. Receptor source: an adult who received the MenACWY meningococcal vaccine as a control.

The CDR3 sequence: CASSAVVLEQYF. The CDR3 DNA reads TGTGCCAGCTCGGCGGTCGTGCTTGAGCAGTACTTC. The chain combines TRBV28 with TRBJ2-7; no reliable D call. From germline, CDR1 is MDHEN and CDR2 SYDVKM. Deletions cut 8 bases from V and 7 bases from J, with 15 bases between. The CDR3 runs 12 residues.

This chain uses TRBV15 with TRBJ2-2; D unresolved. The V gene lost 0 bases and the J gene lost 4 bases, with 3 bases spanning the gap. Germline V CDR1 and CDR2: LNHNV, YYDKDF (reference sequence). The CDR3 extends over 13 amino acids. The CDR3: CATSRDRTGELFF. As DNA, the CDR3 is TGTGCCACCAGCAGAGATCGCACCGGGGAGCTGTTTTTT. The whole variable domain, remainder taken from reference TRBV15 and TRBJ2-2, is DAMVIQNPRYQVTQFGKPVTLSCSQTLNHNVMYWYQQKSSQAPKLLFHYYDKDFNNEADTPDNFQSRRPNTSFCFLDIRSPGLGDTAMYLCATSRDRTGELFFGEGSRLTVL.

The rearrangement uses TRBV7-8 and TRBJ2-7; D perhaps matches TRBD1 (5 bases). The V end was cut by 8 bases, the J end by 3 bases, with 11 bases between. CDR3 length equals 12 residues. Per germline, CDR1 SGHVS and CDR2 FQNEAQ. The CDR3 nucleotides are TGTGCCAGCGCAGGGCGACACTACGAGCAGTACTTC. It codes for CASAGRHYEQYF. Based on the CDR3 plus reference TRBV7-8 and TRBJ2-7, the full variable domain is GAGVSQSPRYKVAKRGQDVALRCDPISGHVSLFWYQQALGQGPEFLTYFQNEAQLDKSGLPSDRFFAERPEGSVSTLKIQRTQQEDSAVYLCASAGRHYEQYFGPGTRLTVT.

The V gene is TRBV6-2 or TRBV6-3, the J gene TRBJ2-7, with no clear D. Looked up from germline, CDR1 is MNHEY and CDR2 is SVGEGT. The CDR3 spans 13 residues. Trimming took 2 bases from V and 2 from J, leaving 7 bases between them. The CDR3 here is CASSYGRPYEQYF. The CDR3, as DNA: TGTGCCAGCAGTTACGGACGGCCCTACGAGCAGTACTTC.

This clone was seen a single time. This chain connects TRBV9 to TRBJ1-4, with 8 nucleotides matching TRBD1. V trimming: 4 bases; J trimming: 6 bases; junction bases outside the gene matches: 8. The germline V gene has CDR1 SGDLS and CDR2 YYNGEE. CDR3 length: 15 amino acids. The CDR3 loop is CASSPQTGADEKLFF. The CDR3 region has the DNA TGTGCCAGCAGCCCTCAGACAGGGGCGGATGAAAAACTGTTTTTT.

The chain has TRBV6-5 and TRBJ2-3; 9 bases map to TRBD2. The germline CDR1 and CDR2 sequences are MNHEY and SVGAGI. The CDR3 spans 14 residues. V lost 10 bases to trimming and J lost 0 bases; unmatched junction nucleotides: 5. In DNA, the CDR3 is TGTGCCACCGGACTAGCGTCTAGCACAGATACGCAGTATTTT. Translating gives CATGLASSTDTQYF.

This chain joins TRBV15 and TRBJ2-5; D tentatively reads TRBD1 or TRBD2 (5 bases each). With 0 bases removed from V and 7 bases from J, the gap between germline ends came to 15 bases. This CDR3 has 15 residues. Germline CDR1 is LNHNV and CDR2 is YYDKDF (reference sequence). DNA for the CDR3: TGTGCCACCAGCAGAGATCAAGCAAGTGGGGGGACCCAGTACTTC. Translated, it gives CATSRDQASGGTQYF.

The chain has TRBV5-1 and TRBJ2-6; D not resolved. Germline V lookup: CDR1 SGHRS, CDR2 YFSETQ. This CDR3 is 13 amino acids long. Trimming took off 4 bases at V and 0 bases at J, with 2 bases between the two ends. The CDR3 here is CASSLSGANVLTF. For the CDR3, the DNA is TGCGCCAGCAGCCTCTCTGGGGCCAACGTCCTGACTTTC. The whole variable domain, filled in from reference TRBV5-1 and TRBJ2-6, reads KAGVTQTPRYLIKTRGQQVTLSCSPISGHRSVSWYQQTPGQGLQFLFEYFSETQRNKGNFPGRFSGRQFSNSRSEMNVSTLELGDSALYLCASSLSGANVLTFGAGSRLTVL.

This clone was seen just once. This specimen includes other DNA sequences encoding the same CDR3. This rearrangement joins TRBV3-1 (or the pseudogene TRBV3-2) to TRBJ1-3; D ambiguous. The germline V gene has CDR1 LGHDT and CDR2 YNNKEL (reference sequence). CDR3 length: 13 residues. Trimming cost V 4 bases and J 3 bases, with 7 bases left between them. CDR3 region: CASSPRGGNTIYF. The CDR3 DNA is TGTGCCAGCAGCCCCCGGGGTGGAAACACCATATATTTT.

The genes are TRBV5-3 and TRBJ1-5; 9 bases map to TRBD1. TRBV5-3 is an ORF, with its function uncertain. The CDR3 consists of 18 residues. J was trimmed by 0 bases and V by 4 bases; bases with no gene match: 11. CDR3 nucleotide sequence: TGTGCCAGAAGCAAACCGGGACAGGGTACCTATAGCAATCAGCCCCAGCATTTT. Its protein product is CARSKPGQGTYSNQPQHF.

The chain couples TRBV7-2 to TRBJ1-1; D gene unclear. V lost 4 bases to trimming and J lost 6 bases, with 15 bases between them. This CDR3 region has 14 residues. The germline CDR1 and CDR2 sequences are SGHTA and FQGNSA. The CDR3 coding sequence is TGTGCCAGCAGCTCGGCCCCCGGGTTACCTGAAGCTTTCTTT. Amino acids: CASSSAPGLPEAFF.

This chain joins TRBV2 and TRBJ2-2, with D unclear. Looked up from germline, CDR1 is SNHLY and CDR2 is FYNNEI. This CDR3 has 13 amino acids. V was pared by 6 bases and J by 4 bases, with 9 bases between. This CDR3 is CASRLTSTGELFF. CDR3 coding DNA: TGTGCCAGCAGGTTGACAAGCACCGGGGAGCTGTTTTTT.

The CDR3 coding sequence is TGTGCCAGCCCTCCCGGGATTTGTACTTTCTTT. It encodes CASPPGICTFF. This sequence joins TRBV6-9 and TRBJ1-1; D is uncertain. Germline V lookup: CDR1 MNHGY, CDR2 SVAAGI. With 8 bases removed from V and 12 bases from J, the gap between germline ends came to 16 bases. The CDR3 runs 11 residues.

The chain couples TRBV18 to TRBJ1-5, with D unresolved. Trimming took off 0 bases at V and 4 bases at J, with 4 bases between the two ends. There are 13 residues in the CDR3. Germline loops: CDR1 KGHSH, CDR2 LQKENI. CDR3 sequence: CASSPPGNQPQHF. In DNA, the CDR3 is TGTGCCAGCTCACCACCTGGAAATCAGCCCCAGCATTTT.

This chain joins TRBV4-2 and TRBJ1-2; 7 bases fit TRBD1. The CDR3 runs 16 residues. Losses at the gene ends were 1 base for V and 4 bases for J; bases not matched to a gene: 9. The germline gives CDR1 LGHNA, CDR2 YNFKEQ. The CDR3 DNA sequence: TGTGCCAGCAGCCAAGCCGGCCAGGGGGTAATCTATGGCTACACCTTC. It translates to CASSQAGQGVIYGYTF.

The rearrangement uses TRBV12-3 or TRBV12-4 and TRBJ1-2, with D maybe TRBD1 (6 bases). With 2 bases removed from V and 8 bases from J, the gap between germline ends came to 12 bases. The CDR3 has 13 residues. The CDR3, as DNA: TGTGCCAGCAGTTTAACAGGGAAGGAAGGCTACACCTTC. It yields the protein CASSLTGKEGYTF.

The J gene is TRBJ1-1, the V gene TRBV27; perhaps TRBD1 as D (6 bases). Germline CDR1 is MNHEY and CDR2 is SMNVEV (reference sequence). Trimming took off 6 bases at V and 1 base at J, with 12 bases between the two ends. The CDR3 totals 14 residues. The CDR3 sequence is CASRRGGRNTEAFF. The CDR3 region has the DNA TGTGCCAGCAGGAGAGGGGGAAGGAACACTGAAGCTTTCTTT.